This entry features one TCR beta chain sequence. Its antigen is still unknown. The germline CDR1 and CDR2 sequences are SSHAT and FNYEAQ (reference sequence). Trimming stripped 5 bases from V and 5 bases from J, with 16 bases between. The CDR3 spans 15 residues. These data are taken from a study of chemoradiotherapy in HPV16-positive cancers. Study at large: Two HPV16-positive patients' cells yielded candidate HPV-specific clones and common motifs. The study, taken as a whole, reports: Non-HPV-specific T cells did not expand in tumors during treatment, whereas candidate HPV-specific clones and E7-related motifs did.

Clones were sequenced by immunoSEQ multiplex PCR, and TCRdb holds only the in-frame ones, with some missing. Here the sample spans over 35,000 clones, around 82% being singletons. The source of this sequence is a human donor with HPV-associated anogenital cancer. The chain combines TRBV7-7 with TRBJ2-1; D is perhaps TRBD2 (6 bases). Sequenced material: blood, taken from a patient who underwent chemoradiotherapy. The CDR3 region has the DNA TGTGCCAGCAGCCCAGGCGGAGGGTATGACAATGAGCAGTTCTTC. Translated: CASSPGGGYDNEQFF.